One T cell receptor beta chain is described in this entry. A junction boundary mismatches the germline segment, possibly from a read error. These data come from a study of tumor and adjacent non-tumor tissue in lung cancer. A modified ARM-PCR protocol with three rounds of nested PCR amplified TCRbeta. One entry per CDR3 protein results from TCRdb running MiXCR on the multiplex PCR reads. There are roughly 81,000 distinct CDR3 sequences in the sample; nearly 70% occur only once, and roughly 12% lies in the top ten. Germline-derived CDR1 and CDR2 are MNHEY and SVGAGI. The CDR3 consists of 15 residues. This sample's RNA came from whole unsorted tissue.

Specimen: lung tumor tissue. The source of this sequence is a woman between 65 and 79 years old with non-small cell lung cancer. This rearrangement joins TRBV6-5 to TRBJ2-3, with D possibly TRBD1 on 6 matching bases. CDR3 protein: CAGSNKQGPSDTQYF. The CDR3 nucleotides read TGTGCCGGCAGTAACAAACAGGGACCGTCAGATACGCAGTATTTT.